Listed here are 32 T cell receptor beta chains from one sample, sequenced in a study of OX40 agonist ivuxolimab in advanced cancers. Here immunoSEQ multiplex PCR was the method, and the copy in TCRdb shows in-frame clones only, minus some. The sample records under 25,000 clones, less than 90% being singletons. Source: CD4+ or CD8+ T cells sorted from blood, taken in a trial of the OX40 agonist ivuxolimab. These receptors all stem from an adult with an advanced solid tumor such as melanoma, head and neck, liver or kidney cancer.

The CDR3 sequence is CASSRGQGPEKLFF. The CDR3 DNA is TGTGCCAGTAGTAGGGGACAGGGGCCTGAAAAACTGTTTTTT. The chain couples TRBV19 to TRBJ1-4; 10 positions match TRBD1. The germline gives CDR1 LNHDA, CDR2 SQIVND (reference sequence). The ends lost 4 bases at V and 7 bases at J; junction bases unmatched: 3. CDR3 length equals 14 residues.

This clone was picked up one time. The V call is TRBV7-6, the J call TRBJ2-4, with D possibly called TRBD1 or TRBD2 (6 bases each). This CDR3 comprises 20 residues. Germline values: CDR1 SGHVS, CDR2 FNYEAQ. Trimming cost V 5 bases and J 7 bases, with 33 bases left between them. CDR3 coding DNA: TGTGCCAGCAGCACCTTTCCCCGGGAGAGCCCGATGAGAGGGGGTAACATTCAGTACTTC. Translation gives CASSTFPRESPMRGGNIQYF.

This clone was detected a few times. DNA of the CDR3: TGCGCCAGCAGCTTGGAGGGGAACACCGGGGAGCTGTTTTTT. This gives the protein CASSLEGNTGELFF. The chain joins TRBV4-1 to TRBJ2-2; a possible D gene is TRBD2 (6 bases). V lost 5 bases and J lost 1, with 8 bases in between. The CDR3 is 14 amino acids. Germline lookup yields CDR1 MGHRA and CDR2 YSYEKL.

This clone was found a few times. This same CDR3 is encoded by further DNA sequences in the sample. The chain carries TRBV27 and TRBJ2-7, with 7 bases lining up with TRBD1. V lost 6 bases to trimming and J lost 4 bases; unmatched junction nucleotides: 3. The germline V gene has CDR1 MNHEY and CDR2 SMNVEV (reference sequence). The CDR3 extends over 12 amino acids. The CDR3 loop reads CASSPGGYEQYF. The CDR3 DNA reads as TGTGCCAGCAGCCCAGGGGGTTACGAGCAGTACTTC.

The gene calls are TRBV6-5 and TRBJ2-7, with 9 bases identical to TRBD1. Germline-derived CDR1 and CDR2 are MNHEY and SVGAGI. V shed 9 bases and J 1 base; nucleotides not matched to a gene: 7. The CDR3 contains 14 residues. CDR3 loop: CASTRDRESYEQYF. In nucleotides, the CDR3 is TGTGCCAGTACCCGGGACAGGGAATCCTACGAGCAGTACTTC.

This clone was detected a few times. This rearrangement joins TRBV27 to TRBJ1-1; a weak D match, TRBD1 (5 bases). Per germline, CDR1 MNHEY and CDR2 SMNVEV (reference sequence). Trimming took 4 bases from V and 1 from J, leaving 10 bases between them. CDR3 size: 14 residues. CDR3 loop: CASSSRTRNTEAFF. The CDR3 DNA sequence: TGTGCCAGCAGTTCTAGGACACGGAACACTGAAGCTTTCTTT.

CDR3 amino acids: CASSLDSHNEQFF. CDR3 bases: TGTGCCAGCAGTTTGGACAGTCACAATGAGCAGTTCTTC. The rearrangement links TRBV7-3 to TRBJ2-1, with D possibly TRBD1 on 6 matching bases. There are 13 residues in the CDR3. Germline CDR1 reads SGHTA; CDR2 reads FQGTGA. Trimming shortened V by 6 bases and J by 5 bases, and 11 bases separated the two germline ends.

The J gene is TRBJ2-1, the V gene TRBV5-6; 10 bases line up with TRBD1. Germline lookup yields CDR1 SGHDT and CDR2 YYEEEE. This CDR3 region has 14 residues. J gave up 9 bases and V 0 bases, and 3 bases lay outside the gene matches. CDR3 amino acids: CASSLGQGAFEQFF. CDR3 nucleotide sequence: TGTGCCAGCAGCTTGGGACAGGGGGCTTTTGAGCAGTTCTTC.

The chain recombines TRBV30 with TRBJ1-2; a weak D match, TRBD1 (5 bases). The CDR3 contains 14 residues. Trimming stripped 2 bases from V and 3 bases from J, with 13 bases between. Germline V gene lookup returns CDR1 GTSNPN and CDR2 SVGIG (reference sequence). CDR3 coding DNA: TGTGCCTGGAGTACCCCGGGGGGTTACTATGGCTACACCTTC. It is translated as CAWSTPGGYYGYTF.

V is TRBV6-5 and J is TRBJ1-1; 10 bases are a match to TRBD1. CDR1 and CDR2 from the germline V gene are MNHEY and SVGAGI. The ends lost 0 bases at V and 1 base at J; junction bases unmatched: 2. The CDR3 covers 16 residues. CDR3 sequence reads: CASSYSRQGANTEAFF. The CDR3 region has the DNA TGTGCCAGCAGTTACTCCCGACAGGGGGCGAACACTGAAGCTTTCTTT.

The gene calls are TRBV11-3 and TRBJ1-3; D is perhaps TRBD1 (5 bases). Per the germline V gene, CDR1 is SGHNT and CDR2 is YENEEA. CDR3 length: 16 residues. Between the trimmed V and J ends, which lost 5 bases and 0 bases, there was a span of 14 bases. CDR3 loop: CASSAWAGGSGNTIYF. The CDR3 region has the DNA TGTGCCAGCAGCGCCTGGGCCGGGGGCTCTGGAAACACCATATATTTT.

The chain employs TRBV7-2 and TRBJ2-3; 9 bases line up with TRBD2. This CDR3 is built from 15 residues. V lost 5 bases and J lost 5; bases outside the gene matches: 8. CDR1 is SGHTA, CDR2 FQGNSA, per germline. CDR3 nucleotide sequence: TGTGCCAGCAGCCTTCAAGCGGGAGGATTAGATACGCAGTATTTT. It encodes CASSLQAGGLDTQYF.

This chain links TRBV11-2 with TRBJ2-5, with 8 bases aligning to TRBD1. This CDR3 has 16 residues. V shed 6 bases and J 5 bases; nucleotides not matched to a gene: 14. CDR1 and CDR2 from the germline V gene are SGHAT and FQNNGV. CDR3 in DNA: TGTGCCAGCAGTATTGGGGCAGGGGGCGTCACGGAGACCCAGTACTTC. Protein sequence: CASSIGAGGVTETQYF. Full variable domain (missing parts from reference TRBV11-2 and TRBJ2-5): EAGVAQSPRYKIIEKRQSVAFWCNPISGHATLYWYQQILGQGPKLLIQFQNNGVVDDSQLPKDRFSAERLKGVDSTLKIQPAKLEDSAVYLCASSIGAGGVTETQYFGPGTRLLVL.

This rearrangement joins TRBV6-5 to TRBJ2-1, with D maybe TRBD1 (5 bases). Looked up from germline, CDR1 is MNHEY and CDR2 is SVGAGI. V was shortened by 0 bases and J by 1 base, with 10 bases between the two germline ends. This CDR3 has 16 residues. The CDR3 DNA follows: TGTGCCAGCAGTTACTCCGTATCAGGGTCCTACAATGAGCAGTTCTTC. It is translated as CASSYSVSGSYNEQFF.

The chain is built from TRBV7-9 and TRBJ1-4; D not certain. Germline V gene lookup returns CDR1 SEHNR and CDR2 FQNEAQ (reference sequence). The V end lost 7 bases, the J end lost 5 bases, and 14 bases lay between the germline ends. This CDR3 is built from 14 residues. The CDR3 loop is CASTSMLFNEKLFF. CDR3 nucleotides: TGTGCCAGCACGTCTATGCTGTTCAATGAAAAACTGTTTTTT.

The chain's CDR3 is CASSFRLAGGLDEQYF. The CDR3 nucleotides are TGTGCCAGCAGCTTCCGACTAGCGGGAGGATTGGACGAGCAGTACTTC. The chain recombines TRBV5-4 with TRBJ2-7; 13 bases match TRBD2. V lost 2 bases to trimming and J lost 5 bases; unmatched junction nucleotides: 7. Germline-derived CDR1 and CDR2 are SGHNT and YYREEE (reference sequence). The CDR3 is 16 residues long.

This sequence joins TRBV5-1 and TRBJ2-5, with unresolved D. CDR1 and CDR2 from the germline V gene are SGHRS and YFSETQ. With 0 bases removed from V and 2 bases from J, the gap between germline ends came to 8 bases. The CDR3 runs 14 residues. CDR3 loop: CASSLASVQETQYF. The DNA for the CDR3 is TGCGCCAGCAGCTTGGCCTCAGTGCAAGAGACCCAGTACTTC.

This chain joins TRBV30 and TRBJ1-5, with a possible D match to TRBD1 (6 bases). This CDR3 is built from 13 residues. The V end was cut by 6 bases, the J end by 3 bases, with 12 bases between. Germline V lookup: CDR1 GTSNPN, CDR2 SVGIG (reference sequence). The CDR3 reads CACTGQTNQPQHF. The CDR3 region has the DNA TGTGCCTGCACTGGACAGACCAATCAGCCCCAGCATTTT.

The gene calls are TRBV7-9 and TRBJ2-5; 11 nucleotides align to TRBD2. The trim removed 3 bases at V and 2 bases at J, leaving 2 bases unmatched. The CDR3 length is 15 residues. Looked up from germline, CDR1 is SEHNR and CDR2 is FQNEAQ (reference sequence). CDR3 sequence (DNA): TGTGCCAGCAGCTTTCTAGCGGGGGGACAAGAGACCCAGTACTTC. It translates to CASSFLAGGQETQYF.

This chain connects TRBV14 to TRBJ2-7, with D tentatively TRBD2 (6 bases). This CDR3 has 16 amino acids. Germline V lookup: CDR1 SGHDN, CDR2 FVKESK. The V and J ends lost 1 base and 6 bases respectively, with 19 bases between them. CDR3: CASSQVSSADGGEQYF. CDR3 DNA sequence: TGTGCCAGCAGCCAAGTATCTAGCGCCGACGGTGGCGAGCAGTACTTC.

This CDR3 reads CSARTLDEQFF. As DNA, the CDR3 is TGCAGTGCTAGAACTTTGGATGAGCAGTTCTTC. The J gene is TRBJ2-1, the V gene TRBV20-1, with no clear D. Germline V lookup: CDR1 DFQATT, CDR2 SNEGSKA (reference sequence). Trimming took 2 bases from V and 8 from J, leaving 7 bases between them. This CDR3 has 11 amino acids.

This CDR3 is CASSLALAVSTDTQYF. As DNA, the CDR3 is TGTGCCAGCAGCTTAGCTCTAGCGGTTAGCACAGATACGCAGTATTTT. The V gene is TRBV7-9, the J gene TRBJ2-3; TRBD2 matches at 7 bases. CDR3 size: 16 residues. Unmatched junction bases numbered 3, after V lost 0 bases and J lost 0 bases. Germline V lookup: CDR1 SEHNR, CDR2 FQNEAQ (reference sequence).

The rearrangement links TRBV25-1 to TRBJ2-5, with TRBD2 matching 14 bases. Losses at the gene ends were 7 bases for V and 4 bases for J; bases not matched to a gene: 5. The CDR3 runs 15 residues. The germline V gene has CDR1 MGHDK and CDR2 SYGVNS. DNA of the CDR3: TGTGCCAGCATTGGACTAGCGGGGGGCGGAGAGACCCAGTACTTC. Its protein product is CASIGLAGGGETQYF.

V usage is TRBV5-6 and J usage is TRBJ2-5; tentative D call: TRBD2 (6 bases). V gave up 0 bases and J gave up 3 bases, with 9 bases separating them. Germline values: CDR1 SGHDT, CDR2 YYEEEE. This CDR3 has 14 residues. This CDR3 reads CASSLVSGEETQYF. The CDR3, as DNA: TGTGCCAGCAGCTTGGTATCGGGAGAAGAGACCCAGTACTTC.

The V gene is TRBV5-1, the J gene TRBJ2-5; no firm D call. CDR3 length: 14 residues. CDR1 and CDR2 (germline): SGHRS, YFSETQ. V was cut by 4 bases and J by 2 bases, with 12 bases left in between. CDR3 residues: CASSPSSSQETQYF. CDR3 DNA sequence: TGCGCCAGCAGCCCGAGTAGTTCGCAAGAGACCCAGTACTTC.

V gene TRBV19 combines with J gene TRBJ2-3; D is possibly TRBD1 (6 bases). This CDR3 has 15 residues. The V end lost 5 bases, the J end lost 3 bases, and 15 bases lay between the germline ends. Per the germline V gene, CDR1 is LNHDA and CDR2 is SQIVND (reference sequence). The CDR3 DNA follows: TGTGCCAGTAGTTTGGCAGGGGCTGTAACAGATACGCAGTATTTT. Its protein product is CASSLAGAVTDTQYF.

The V and J genes are TRBV2 and TRBJ2-4; D is tentatively TRBD1 or TRBD2 (5 bases each). CDR3 length: 13 residues. V was cut by 9 bases and J by 4 bases, with 13 bases left in between. From germline, CDR1 is SNHLY and CDR2 FYNNEI. The CDR3 DNA reads TGTGCCAGGTCTGGGGGTGCTAAAAACATTCAGTACTTC. It is translated as CARSGGAKNIQYF. The full variable domain, rest sourced from reference TRBV2 and TRBJ2-4, is EPEVTQTPSHQVTQMGQEVILRCVPISNHLYFYWYRQILGQKVEFLVSFYNNEISEKSEIFDDQFSVERPDGSNFTLKIRSTKLEDSAMYFCARSGGAKNIQYFGAGTRLSVL.

The V gene is TRBV7-3, the J gene TRBJ1-3; D is uncertain. Deletions cut 0 bases from V and 3 bases from J, with 0 bases between. CDR1 SGHTA and CDR2 FQGTGA come from the germline V gene. The CDR3 has 12 residues. The CDR3 DNA reads as TGTGCCAGCAGCTTAACTGGAAACACCATATATTTT. Its translation is CASSLTGNTIYF. Filled out from reference TRBV7-3 and TRBJ1-3, the complete variable domain reads GAGVSQTPSNKVTEKGKYVELRCDPISGHTALYWYRQSLGQGPEFLIYFQGTGAADDSGLPNDRFFAVRPEGSVSTLKIQRTERGDSAVYLCASSLTGNTIYFGEGSWLTVV.

The chain couples TRBV5-4 to TRBJ2-2; 7 bases match TRBD2. The CDR3 has 16 residues. Unmatched junction bases numbered 12, after V lost 4 bases and J lost 6 bases. From germline, CDR1 is SGHNT and CDR2 YYREEE (reference sequence). CDR3 sequence (DNA): TGTGCCAGCAGCCCCCCGGGTGGCGGGAGCGCCGGGGAGCTGTTTTTT. It is translated as CASSPPGGGSAGELFF.

The V and J genes are TRBV19 and TRBJ2-7; D is possibly TRBD2 (6 bases). The CDR3 spans 12 residues. V lost 6 bases and J lost 4, with 10 bases in between. Germline loops: CDR1 LNHDA, CDR2 SQIVND (reference sequence). The CDR3 nucleotides read TGTGCCAGTAGCTTCGGGGGATACGAGCAGTACTTC. It translates to CASSFGGYEQYF. Full variable domain (outside the CDR3, taken from reference TRBV19 and TRBJ2-7): DGGITQSPKYLFRKEGQNVTLSCEQNLNHDAMYWYRQDPGQGLRLIYYSQIVNDFQKGDIAEGYSVSREKKESFPLTVTSAQKNPTAFYLCASSFGGYEQYFGPGTRLTVT.

The chain couples TRBV7-3 to TRBJ2-2; D remains unclear. The V gene lost 5 bases and the J gene lost 2 bases, with 3 bases spanning the gap. Germline assignment: CDR1 SGHTA and CDR2 FQGTGA. The CDR3 contains 12 residues. CDR3 sequence reads: CASSANTGELFF. CDR3 in DNA: TGTGCCAGCAGCGCAAACACCGGGGAGCTGTTTTTT.

The gene calls are TRBV7-9 and TRBJ1-3; unclear D gene. In germline, CDR1 is SEHNR, CDR2 FQNEAQ (reference sequence). V was clipped by 0 bases and J by 3 bases, with 0 bases between them. CDR3 length: 12 residues. CDR3 sequence: CASSLAGNTIYF. The CDR3 DNA follows: TGTGCCAGCAGCTTAGCTGGAAACACCATATATTTT. Combining the CDR3 with reference TRBV7-9 and TRBJ1-3 gives the whole variable domain DTGVSQNPRHKITKRGQNVTFRCDPISEHNRLYWYRQTLGQGPEFLTYFQNEAQLEKSRLLSDRFSAERPKGSFSTLEIQRTEQGDSAMYLCASSLAGNTIYFGEGSWLTVV.